The rows below give T cell receptor beta chains drawn from one sample of a study of PD-L1 blockade in urothelial cancer. Data came from immunoSEQ multiplex PCR; TCRdb stores just in-frame clones and leaves some out. The sample holds roughly 62,000 clones, around 79% seen once. Specimen: PBMCs, collected around atezolizumab (anti-PD-L1) treatment. These receptors were obtained from a man between 65 and 85 years old with urothelial cancer. CDR3s include the opening cysteine and the closing phenylalanine or tryptophan. Fields, in order: clone size, J gene, V gene, D gene, CDR3 protein, CDR3 DNA. The D gene is left open where the match is weak. Size is stated for part of the rows, as once, few or many counts, or as a class when the clone is expanded.

few,TRBJ2-3,TRBV11-2,-,CASSASGVADPLGTQYF,TGTGCCAGCAGCGCTTCGGGGGTAGCGGACCCCCTGGGTACGCAGTATTTT
-,TRBJ1-1,TRBV14,-,CASSQVGAPSTEAFF,TGTGCCAGCAGCCAAGTGGGGGCCCCTTCCACTGAAGCTTTCTTT
-,TRBJ2-1,TRBV30,-,CAWTNRVNEQFF,TGTGCCTGGACGAACAGGGTTAATGAGCAGTTCTTC
-,TRBJ1-2,TRBV18,-,CASSLTQGIYGYTF,TGTGCCAGCTCACTTACTCAGGGGATCTATGGCTACACCTTC
-,TRBJ2-7,TRBV5-1,TRBD2,CASSPRLSGSSYEQYF,TGCGCCAGCAGCCCTAGACTTAGCGGGAGCTCCTACGAGCAGTACTTC
-,TRBJ2-7,TRBV7-6,-,CASSLAPRRGTPEGYEQYF,TGTGCCAGCAGCTTAGCCCCGCGCCGCGGGACCCCGGAGGGGTACGAGCAGTACTTC
-,TRBJ2-2,TRBV11-2,TRBD1,CASSSARTGGELFF,TGTGCCAGCAGCTCGGCCCGGACAGGCGGGGAGCTGTTTTTT
-,TRBJ1-1,TRBV5-1,-,CASSLGIQGYTEAFF,TGCGCCAGCAGCTTAGGGATCCAGGGGTACACTGAAGCTTTCTTT
-,TRBJ1-4,TRBV5-1,TRBD1,CASSPEGQQNEKLFF,TGCGCCAGCAGTCCAGAGGGACAGCAAAATGAAAAACTGTTTTTT
once,TRBJ1-1,TRBV6-5,TRBD1,CASGSGTGNLEAFF,TGTGCCAGCGGCTCCGGGACAGGGAATCTTGAAGCTTTCTTT
-,TRBJ2-7,TRBV9,-,CASSTREVTHATHEQYF,TGTGCCAGCAGCACGAGGGAGGTGACTCACGCGACCCACGAGCAGTACTTC
-,TRBJ2-7,TRBV9,TRBD2,CASSVGRLAGFYEQYF,TGTGCCAGCAGCGTAGGACGGCTAGCGGGTTTCTACGAGCAGTACTTC
-,TRBJ2-2,TRBV2,TRBD1,CASSGQGWTGELFF,TGTGCCAGCAGCGGACAGGGGTGGACCGGGGAGCTGTTTTTT
few,TRBJ1-3,TRBV6-5,TRBD1,CASQGAGNTIYF,TGTGCCAGCCAGGGGGCTGGAAACACCATATATTTT
-,TRBJ2-1,TRBV6-1,TRBD2,CASSEDRTSGRISNEQFF,TGTGCCAGCAGTGAGGATAGGACTAGCGGGAGAATTAGCAATGAGCAGTTCTTC
few,TRBJ1-2,TRBV27,TRBD1,CASSSRQGIDGYTF,TGTGCCAGCAGTTCCCGACAGGGAATAGATGGCTACACCTTC
few,TRBJ2-1,TRBV14,-,CASSQVTGLPQFF,TGTGCCAGCAGCCAAGTTACGGGATTGCCGCAGTTCTTC
once,TRBJ1-1,TRBV2,-,CASRRRGQRDTEAFF,TGTGCCAGCAGAAGACGCGGACAGCGAGACACTGAAGCTTTCTTT
-,TRBJ1-5,TRBV9,-,CASSVGGSSPQHF,TGTGCCAGCAGCGTAGGAGGGAGCAGCCCCCAGCATTTT
-,TRBJ2-3,TRBV30,-,CAWSMLGLRTDTQYF,TGTGCCTGGAGTATGTTGGGACTTCGGACAGATACGCAGTATTTT
-,TRBJ2-2,TRBV10-3,-,CAISESRRETGELFF,TGTGCCATCAGTGAGTCAAGAAGGGAGACCGGGGAGCTGTTTTTT
-,TRBJ2-3,TRBV19,TRBD2,CASSPSGGRATDTQYF,TGTGCCAGTAGCCCCTCTGGCGGGAGGGCCACAGATACGCAGTATTTT
-,TRBJ2-7,TRBV5-1,-,CASSLFVGSSYEQYF,TGCGCCAGCAGCTTGTTTGTCGGGTCGTCCTACGAGCAGTACTTC
-,TRBJ2-1,TRBV19,TRBD1,CASRQGQGALNEQFF,TGTGCCAGTAGACAAGGACAGGGGGCTTTAAATGAGCAGTTCTTC
-,TRBJ2-7,TRBV5-6,-,CASSSARASYEQYF,TGTGCCAGCAGCTCAGCGAGGGCTTCCTACGAGCAGTACTTC
-,TRBJ1-1,TRBV5-1,TRBD1,CASSPGTGGNTEAFF,TGCGCCAGCAGCCCCGGGACAGGGGGCAACACTGAAGCTTTCTTT
-,TRBJ2-1,TRBV30,TRBD2,CAWRLAGRRNEQFF,TGTGCCTGGAGGTTAGCGGGGAGGCGCAATGAGCAGTTCTTC
-,TRBJ1-4,TRBV5-1,TRBD1,CASSLGQIEEKLFF,TGCGCCAGCAGCCTGGGACAGATTGAAGAAAAACTGTTTTTT
-,TRBJ1-2,TRBV5-1,TRBD1,CASSLDRTGANYGYTF,TGCGCCAGCAGCTTGGATAGGACAGGGGCTAACTATGGCTACACCTTC